This T cell receptor beta chain was recovered during a study of PD-L1 blockade in urothelial cancer. Study-wide context: From 0 to 3 prior chemotherapy regimens had been given to the patients.

Time point: pretreatment peripheral blood. Per the germline V gene, CDR1 is MGHRA and CDR2 is YSYEKL. The CDR3 loop spans 14 amino acids. Trimming took 0 bases from V and 3 from J, leaving 9 bases between them. Generated by immunoSEQ multiplex PCR, the TCRdb table keeps only in-frame clones and is missing some. The sample yields about 49,000 clones, approximately 79% seen once. The J gene is TRBJ2-7, the V gene TRBV4-1; D is unresolved. Sequenced here: PBMCs, sampled around atezolizumab (anti-PD-L1) treatment. The sequence was obtained from a man in his sixties or seventies with urothelial cancer. CDR3 in amino acids: CASSQDTRGYEQYF. The CDR3, as DNA: TGCGCCAGCAGCCAAGATACCAGAGGCTACGAGCAGTACTTC.